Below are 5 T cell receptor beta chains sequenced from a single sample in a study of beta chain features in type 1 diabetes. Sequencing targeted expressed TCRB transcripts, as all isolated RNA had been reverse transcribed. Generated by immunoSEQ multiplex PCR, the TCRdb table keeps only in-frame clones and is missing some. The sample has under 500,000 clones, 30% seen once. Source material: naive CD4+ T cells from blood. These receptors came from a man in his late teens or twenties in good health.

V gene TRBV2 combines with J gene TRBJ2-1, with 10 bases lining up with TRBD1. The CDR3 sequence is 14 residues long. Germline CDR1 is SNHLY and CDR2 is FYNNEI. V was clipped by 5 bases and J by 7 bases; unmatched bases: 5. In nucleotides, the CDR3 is TGTGCCAGCAGTTCCTGGACAGGGGGGAATGAGCAGTTCTTC. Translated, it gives CASSSWTGGNEQFF.

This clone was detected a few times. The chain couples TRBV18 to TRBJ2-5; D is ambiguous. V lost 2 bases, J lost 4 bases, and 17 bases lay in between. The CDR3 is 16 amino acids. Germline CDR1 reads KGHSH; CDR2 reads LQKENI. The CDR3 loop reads CASSPSRAGRRETQYF. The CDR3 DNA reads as TGTGCCAGCTCACCAAGCCGGGCAGGCCGGCGAGAGACCCAGTACTTC.

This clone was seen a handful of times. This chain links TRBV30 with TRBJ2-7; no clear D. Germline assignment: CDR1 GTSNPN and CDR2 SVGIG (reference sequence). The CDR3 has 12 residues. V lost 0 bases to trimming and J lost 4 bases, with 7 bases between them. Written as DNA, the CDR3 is TGTGCCTGGAGTGTGGTGGTTTACGAGCAGTACTTC. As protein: CAWSVVVYEQYF.

CDR3 sequence reads: CASSRTSSDEQFF. The CDR3 DNA reads TGTGCCAGCAGCAGGACTAGCTCCGATGAGCAGTTCTTC. The rearrangement joins TRBV5-4 to TRBJ2-1, with 8 bases identical to TRBD2. Germline lookup yields CDR1 SGHNT and CDR2 YYREEE (reference sequence). Unmatched junction bases numbered 5, after V lost 4 bases and J lost 8 bases. The CDR3 has 13 amino acids.

In DNA, the CDR3 is TGCGCCAGCTCCGACCAGCTGAGCTCCTACAATGAGCAGTTCTTC. This gives the protein CASSDQLSSYNEQFF. V is TRBV5-1 and J is TRBJ2-1; D is ambiguous. This CDR3 has 15 residues. CDR1 is SGHRS and CDR2 is YFSETQ in the germline V gene. The germline V and J ends were trimmed by 7 bases and 0 bases, with 14 bases remaining between them.